Listed here are 7 T cell receptor beta chains from one sample, sequenced in a study of OX40 agonist ivuxolimab in advanced cancers. The table came from immunoSEQ multiplex PCR; TCRdb's copy has only in-frame clones and leaves some out. Found here are tens of thousands of clones, 70% to 85% of them singletons; the top ten hold 3.9%. The sequenced sample was CD4+ or CD8+ T cells sorted from blood, obtained in a trial of the OX40 agonist ivuxolimab. These receptors came from an adult with an advanced solid tumor such as melanoma, head and neck, liver or kidney cancer.

The genes are TRBV6-5 and TRBJ1-5, with 7 bases identical to TRBD1. Germline-derived CDR1 and CDR2 are MNHEY and SVGAGI. V shed 6 bases, J shed 7 bases, and the junction held 12 bases outside the gene matches. The CDR3 is made up of 15 amino acids. This CDR3 reads CASRGPGGFVQPQHF. CDR3 nucleotides: TGTGCCAGCAGGGGGCCAGGGGGGTTCGTGCAGCCCCAGCATTTT.

This sequence joins TRBV19 and TRBJ1-5; D not resolved. The CDR3 contains 14 residues. Germline V lookup: CDR1 LNHDA, CDR2 SQIVND (reference sequence). The V end lost 5 bases, the J end lost 5 bases, and 13 bases lay between the germline ends. The CDR3 loop is CASSGSPADQPQHF. CDR3 in DNA: TGTGCCAGTAGTGGCAGTCCCGCGGATCAGCCCCAGCATTTT.

CDR3: CASSVGSGRGDQPQHF. CDR3 bases: TGTGCCAGCAGCGTAGGGTCCGGGCGGGGGGATCAGCCCCAGCATTTT. V and J are TRBV9 and TRBJ1-5; D is perhaps TRBD1 (5 bases). The V gene's germline CDR1 is SGDLS and CDR2 YYNGEE. Trimming pared 0 bases from V and 5 bases from J, leaving 15 bases between. The CDR3 has 16 residues.

This clone was detected a few times. In nucleotides, the CDR3 is TGTGCCAGCAGCCCGGACCGCGCGAACACCGGGGAGCTGTTTTTT. Encoded protein: CASSPDRANTGELFF. The chain combines TRBV4-2 with TRBJ2-2, with D unresolved. The CDR3 has 15 residues. V was trimmed by 4 bases and J by 0 bases, leaving 9 bases between them. CDR1 and CDR2 (germline): LGHNA, YNFKEQ.

This clone was detected only once. The CDR3 region is CASSVDSHSYTGELFF. The CDR3 region has the DNA TGTGCCAGCAGCGTAGATTCACATTCTTACACCGGGGAGCTGTTTTTT. The rearrangement links TRBV9 to TRBJ2-2; D is undetermined. The CDR3 has 16 residues. Trimming removed 0 bases from V and 3 bases from J, with 12 bases in between. Germline CDR1 reads SGDLS; CDR2 reads YYNGEE.

The J gene is TRBJ1-5, the V gene TRBV5-1, with 7 bases lining up with TRBD1. The ends lost 0 bases at V and 4 bases at J; junction bases unmatched: 4. Looked up from germline, CDR1 is SGHRS and CDR2 is YFSETQ. The CDR3 has 15 amino acids. The CDR3 loop reads CASSLGRGRNQPQHF. The CDR3, as DNA: TGCGCCAGCAGCTTGGGCAGGGGGAGGAATCAGCCCCAGCATTTT.

The CDR3 DNA sequence: TGTGCCAGCAGTGAGGACAGGGTCTATGGCTACACCTTC. Encoded protein: CASSEDRVYGYTF. The V gene is TRBV2, the J gene TRBJ1-2; TRBD1 aligns across 8 bases. Looked up from germline, CDR1 is SNHLY and CDR2 is FYNNEI. The CDR3 totals 13 residues. V was pared by 3 bases and J by 4 bases, with 1 base of the junction left unmatched.